The clone carrying this T cell receptor beta chain was seen a few times. Its antigen is as yet unknown. TCRdb fed the RT-PCR reads into MiXCR, producing one record per CDR3 protein. The table shows around 250,000 distinct CDR3 sequences, with 10% to 15% occurring only once. The sample is drawn from a study of response to subunit inactivated influenza vaccine. Findings and limits, study-wide: It was suggested by the authors that few new T cells are recruited by each seasonal influenza vaccination.

The sequence was obtained from a man aged 45-65 years who received an inactivated influenza vaccine. The input for sequencing was non-naive T cells sorted from PBMCs, taken 14 to 15 days before vaccination.

For the CDR3, the DNA is TGCAGTGCTAGACCCCGGGGTCGGGGAGGCCAAGAGACCCAGTACTTC. Translating it yields CSARPRGRGGQETQYF. The chain links TRBV20-1 to TRBJ2-5, with D maybe TRBD2 (6 bases). Germline V lookup: CDR1 DFQATT, CDR2 SNEGSKA (reference sequence). The V end was cut by 2 bases, the J end by 1 base, with 17 bases between. The CDR3 runs to 16 residues.